The next 2 T cell receptor beta chains were all read from a single sample in a study of blood T cell repertoires in COVID-19 (TCRdb year 2020). Library creation used the immunoSEQ multiplex PCR assay. TCRdb stores this immuneACCESS table with in-frame sequences only. Part of the clones is absent; in the studies checked, under half of the shortfall reflects unresolved V genes, and no reason is known for the rest. This sample lists some 370,000 clones; 70% to 90% were detected once. Under 11% of the sample is taken by the ten largest. Sequencing was done on a sample of peripheral blood. The receptors derive from a woman under 40 with COVID-19, enrolled during active disease.

The V call is TRBV7-2, the J call TRBJ1-2; D unclear. The CDR3 runs to 16 residues. The V and J ends lost 5 bases and 3 bases respectively, with 19 bases between them. Germline V lookup: CDR1 SGHTA, CDR2 FQGNSA. CDR3 in DNA: TGTGCCAGCAGCCCCACCATCGCGGTCTGGGACTATGGCTACACCTTC. Protein product: CASSPTIAVWDYGYTF.

Only one count was recorded for this clone. The V call is TRBV10-3, the J call TRBJ1-1; TRBD1 is a possible D gene (5 bases). The ends were cut back, 0 bases at V and 0 bases at J, with 8 bases in the middle. The CDR3 is 15 residues long. The germline V gene encodes CDR1 ENHRY and CDR2 SYGVKD. The CDR3 DNA is TGTGCCATCAGTGAGTCGCAGGGAATGAACACTGAAGCTTTCTTT. This translates into CAISESQGMNTEAFF.